This TCR beta chain originates from a study of T cell repertoires in cytomegalovirus infection. Study details: Peptides in the study included HLA-C-restricted and HLA-B-restricted CMV epitopes. It can be stated that public TCR beta signatures indicated CMV infection as well as a matching HLA type. Broader study findings: Dominating the ex vivo response were HLA-C-restricted CMV-specific TCR beta clonotypes. The cumulative frequency of public TCR beta families distinguished individuals who carried CMV together with the relevant HLA.

This clonotype was counted only a few times. Its antigen is as yet unknown. Germline V gene data show CDR1 as MGHRA and CDR2 as YSYEKL. Trimming cost V 2 bases and J 4 bases, with 10 bases left between them. The CDR3 is made up of 14 amino acids. TCRdb ran MiXCR on the reads and lists one entry per CDR3 protein. This table holds 80,000 or so distinct CDR3 sequences, roughly 40% found once. The sequence was obtained from a human donor in good health (CMV status not recorded). Some clones in this sample may be carry-over from other donors' samples. The sample in question was CD8+ T cells from cultured PBMCs, obtained from culture after CMV antigen stimulation. J is TRBJ2-3 and V is TRBV4-1; D is undetermined. CDR3 amino acids: CASSQTQSPDTQYF. CDR3 nucleotide sequence: TGCGCCAGCAGCCAAACCCAGTCGCCAGATACGCAGTATTTT.